The T cell receptor (beta chain) under discussion was sequenced for a study of T cell responses to AZD1222 COVID-19 vaccine. Regarding the study as a whole: Only a handful of individuals given AZD1222 were seropositive at baseline.

As to this clone: Its target is not known.

TCRdb's table, derived via immunoSEQ multiplex PCR, lists solely in-frame clones and lacks some. The data contain 170,000 or so clones, about 92% of them seen just once; the ten biggest clones take up approximately 0.88%. Trimming took 2 bases from V and 0 from J, leaving 15 bases between them. Germline-derived CDR1 and CDR2 are SGHRS and YFSETQ. This CDR3 contains 18 residues. The chain couples TRBV5-1 to TRBJ2-6; D is uncertain. This clonotype originated in an adult in good health. The sequencing here drew on peripheral blood, taken on day 0 of AZD1222 vaccination. CDR3 sequence (DNA): TGCGCCAGCAGCTTACGAGCCCAGGTACTCTCTGGGGCCAACGTCCTGACTTTC. Residues: CASSLRAQVLSGANVLTF.